A single sample gave rise to the 8 T cell receptor beta chains below, sequenced in a study of T cell repertoires in cytomegalovirus infection. MiXCR, run by TCRdb on the reads, gives a single entry per CDR3 protein. The sample consists of 130,000 or so distinct CDR3 sequences, about 6.5% of them appearing once. Material for sequencing was PBMCs. These TCRs come from a human donor in good health (CMV status not recorded). Some clones in this sample may be carry-over from other donors' samples.

This clonotype was detected many times. This chain links TRBV11-3 with TRBJ2-1; TRBD1 or TRBD2 may be the D gene (5 bases each). Per the germline V gene, CDR1 is SGHNT and CDR2 is YENEEA. The CDR3 covers 15 residues. Deletions cut 5 bases from V and 4 bases from J, with 15 bases between. The CDR3, as DNA: TGTGCCAGCAGCATTAATTGGGACCCTTACAATGAGCAGTTCTTC. Translated: CASSINWDPYNEQFF.

This clonotype was counted ten times or more. The chain has TRBV7-8 and TRBJ2-3; D may be TRBD1 (5 bases). The germline V and J ends were trimmed by 3 bases and 5 bases, with 15 bases remaining between them. The germline V gene encodes CDR1 SGHVS and CDR2 FQNEAQ. The CDR3 spans 15 residues. CDR3 DNA: TGTGCCAGCAGCTTGGTAGGGGTCGATGGAGATACGCAGTATTTT. Translated, it gives CASSLVGVDGDTQYF. The full variable domain, in which reference TRBV7-8 and TRBJ2-3 provide the parts outside the CDR3, is GAGVSQSPRYKVAKRGQDVALRCDPISGHVSLFWYQQALGQGPEFLTYFQNEAQLDKSGLPSDRFFAERPEGSVSTLKIQRTQQEDSAVYLCASSLVGVDGDTQYFGPGTRLTVL.

A note on this clonotype: This may stem from a read error, because a much larger clone lies one nucleotide away. The V and J genes are TRBV11-3 and TRBJ1-3; 8 bases line up with TRBD1. Germline CDR1 and CDR2: SGHNT and YENEEA. The CDR3 is 16 residues long. The DNA of the CDR3 is TGTGCCAGCAGCCCTGGGGACAGGCGGAGGGGAAACACCATACATTTT. Its protein product is CASSPGDRRRGNTIHF. The complete variable domain, with remaining parts taken from reference TRBV11-3 and TRBJ1-3, reads EAGVVQSPRYKIIEKKQPVAFWCNPISGHNTLYWYLQNLGQGPELLIRYENEEAVDDSQLPKDRFSAERLKGVDSTLKIQPAELGDSAVYLCASSPGDRRRGNTIHFGEGSWLTVV.

This clonotype was recorded at least ten times. The chain has TRBV5-6 and TRBJ1-1, with 9 bases lining up with TRBD1. The CDR3 sequence is 14 residues long. The V gene end was trimmed by 2 bases and the J gene end by 3 bases; junction bases not matched to a gene: 2. CDR1 and CDR2 (germline): SGHDT, YYEEEE. The CDR3 DNA is TGTGCCAGCAGCTTACAGGGGGCCGACACTGAAGCTTTCTTT. This encodes CASSLQGADTEAFF.

A remark on this clonotype: At one end, the junction sequence differs from germline, possibly due to a read error. The rearrangement joins TRBV7-2 to TRBJ1-1, with D tentatively TRBD1 (6 bases). The V gene's germline CDR1 is SGHTA and CDR2 FQGNSA. CDR3 length equals 14 residues. CDR3 protein: CASSLQGMNNEAFF. The CDR3 nucleotides read TGTGCCAGCAGCTTACAGGGGATGAACAATGAAGCTTTCTTT.

This clonotype was detected ten times or more. J is TRBJ2-1 and V is TRBV7-2, with 11 bases lining up with TRBD2. The CDR3 is 16 residues long. The V gene end was trimmed by 4 bases and the J gene end by 7 bases; junction bases not matched to a gene: 9. Per the germline V gene, CDR1 is SGHTA and CDR2 is FQGNSA. The CDR3 DNA reads as TGTGCCAGCAGCTACTCTAGCGGGGGGCAGAGGAATGAGCAGTTCTTC. It encodes CASSYSSGGQRNEQFF.

Comments on this clonotype: A much larger clone is a single base away; this may be a read error. The CDR3 end shows no conserved phenylalanine or tryptophan, and so a read error is likely. The rearrangement joins TRBV7-6 to TRBJ2-7; 7 bases agree with TRBD1. Germline V gene sequence: CDR1 SGHVS, CDR2 FNYEAQ. The CDR3 is 15 residues long. Trimming took 5 bases from V and 6 from J; bases not matched to a gene: 13. This CDR3 reads CASSASPDREREQYL. The CDR3 nucleotides read TGTGCCAGCAGCGCAAGCCCTGACAGGGAGCGCGAGCAGTACTTA.

The chain employs TRBV5-4 and TRBJ2-5; 11 positions agree with TRBD1. CDR3 length: 14 amino acids. Germline-derived CDR1 and CDR2 are SGHNT and YYREEE (reference sequence). J was trimmed by 4 bases and V by 4 bases; bases with no gene match: 3. CDR3 in DNA: TGTGCCAGCAGCCGGGACAGGGGGACAGAGACCCAGTACTTC. It specifies CASSRDRGTETQYF.